This TCR beta chain was retrieved from a study of cytomegalovirus exposure and HLA in healthy donors. PCR primers comprised 60 Vbeta and 13 Jbeta primers. The table came from immunoSEQ multiplex PCR; TCRdb's copy has only in-frame clones and leaves some out. The repertoire consists of about 79,000 clones, with roughly 69% occurring once and the leading ten covering around 7%. Study observations and caveats: A later analysis reportedly found that, within productive TCRs, an Asian-associated ancestry cluster had fewer N-insertions than the mean observed across the approximately 700 donors.

CDR3 size: 18 residues. Per the germline V gene, CDR1 is SGDLS and CDR2 is YYNGEE. With V trimmed by 0 bases and J by 2 bases, 12 bases remained unmatched. Turning to this clone: The antigen remains undetermined.

This TCR was recovered from a woman in her forties or fifties in good health and CMV-seropositive. Sequencing was performed on PBMCs. The chain is built from TRBV9 and TRBJ1-1; 8 nucleotides align to TRBD1. The CDR3 DNA is TGTGCCAGCAGCGTAGCTACCTACAACAGGGGGACCAACACTGAAGCTTTCTTT. Its protein is CASSVATYNRGTNTEAFF.